The 20 T cell receptor beta chains listed next were all sequenced from one sample in a study of blood T cell repertoires in COVID-19. Using immunoSEQ multiplex PCR, the repertoire was profiled, and TCRdb retains in-frame clones only, with some absent. The table shows under 85,000 clones, with approximately 83% occurring only once. Sequenced material: peripheral blood. These receptors all come from a man aged 25 to 40 with COVID-19, enrolled during active disease.

This chain connects TRBV19 to TRBJ1-2; D unresolved. The CDR3 consists of 13 residues. CDR1 is LNHDA, CDR2 SQIVND, per germline (reference sequence). V was pared by 5 bases and J by 5 bases, with 12 bases between. In nucleotides, the CDR3 is TGTGCCAGTAGTCCGAACGAGAGGTATGGCTACACCTTC. This gives the protein CASSPNERYGYTF.

The J gene is TRBJ2-1, the V gene TRBV18, with D possibly matching TRBD2 (5 bases). Between the trimmed V and J ends, which lost 3 bases and 12 bases, there was a span of 15 bases. Germline V gene lookup returns CDR1 KGHSH and CDR2 LQKENI. This CDR3 is 13 amino acids long. The CDR3 here is CASSPKGGLGQFF. CDR3 bases: TGTGCCAGCTCACCCAAGGGCGGGCTTGGGCAGTTCTTC.

The rearrangement links TRBV29-1 to TRBJ1-1; 9 nucleotides align to TRBD1. The CDR3 is made up of 13 amino acids. Germline V gives CDR1 SQVTM, CDR2 ANQGSEA. With 6 bases clipped from V and 5 bases from J, the junction kept 7 bases outside the gene matches. The CDR3 loop is CSVGTGPRTEAFF. The CDR3 DNA is TGCAGCGTGGGGACAGGGCCTCGGACTGAAGCTTTCTTT.

The chain employs TRBV6-5 and TRBJ2-1; TRBD2 matches at 9 bases. The CDR3 covers 15 residues. With 2 bases clipped from V and 5 bases from J, the junction kept 4 bases outside the gene matches. Per germline, CDR1 MNHEY and CDR2 SVGAGI. CDR3 loop: CASSYGASGNNEQFF. In DNA form, the CDR3 reads TGTGCCAGCAGTTACGGTGCTAGCGGGAACAATGAGCAGTTCTTC.

This rearrangement joins TRBV5-1 to TRBJ2-3; D might be TRBD2 (5 bases). The CDR3 totals 14 residues. Germline-derived CDR1 and CDR2 are SGHRS and YFSETQ. Trimming stripped 6 bases from V and 6 bases from J, with 17 bases between. CDR3 nucleotides: TGCGCCAGCACGCTTTTTCGGGGTTCGGATACGCAGTATTTT. Residues: CASTLFRGSDTQYF.

V usage is TRBV5-1 and J usage is TRBJ2-5, with TRBD1 matching 9 bases. V shed 8 bases, J shed 4 bases, and the junction held 12 bases outside the gene matches. The germline CDR1 and CDR2 sequences are SGHRS and YFSETQ. CDR3 length: 15 residues. CDR3: CASKSTGGSGETQYF. Here the CDR3 DNA reads TGCGCCAGTAAATCGACAGGGGGTAGCGGAGAGACCCAGTACTTC. Based on the CDR3 plus reference TRBV5-1 and TRBJ2-5, the full variable domain is KAGVTQTPRYLIKTRGQQVTLSCSPISGHRSVSWYQQTPGQGLQFLFEYFSETQRNKGNFPGRFSGRQFSNSRSEMNVSTLELGDSALYLCASKSTGGSGETQYFGPGTRLLVL.

The gene calls are TRBV7-9 and TRBJ1-2; 10 bases line up with TRBD1. The CDR3 covers 14 residues. Germline values: CDR1 SEHNR, CDR2 FQNEAQ (reference sequence). V shed 0 bases, J shed 8 bases, and the junction held 3 bases outside the gene matches. The CDR3 region is CASSLAGTGEGYTF. The DNA for the CDR3 is TGTGCCAGCAGCTTAGCAGGGACAGGGGAGGGCTACACCTTC. The whole variable domain, remainder taken from reference TRBV7-9 and TRBJ1-2, is DTGVSQNPRHKITKRGQNVTFRCDPISEHNRLYWYRQTLGQGPEFLTYFQNEAQLEKSRLLSDRFSAERPKGSFSTLEIQRTEQGDSAMYLCASSLAGTGEGYTFGSGTRLTVV.

In regard to this clone: The sample carries other DNA sequences with the same CDR3. The gene calls are TRBV12-3 or TRBV12-4 and TRBJ1-5, with TRBD1 matching over 8 bases. This CDR3 region has 13 residues. The V and J ends lost 6 bases and 2 bases, in that order; junction bases with no gene match: 0. CDR3 DNA: TGTGCCAGCAGGGGACAGGGCAATCAGCCCCAGCATTTT. It specifies CASRGQGNQPQHF.

A single count supports this clone. V gene TRBV27 combines with J gene TRBJ2-3, with 11 bases lining up with TRBD2. Germline-derived CDR1 and CDR2 are MNHEY and SMNVEV (reference sequence). The V and J ends lost 3 bases and 0 bases, in that order; junction bases with no gene match: 2. The CDR3 totals 16 residues. The chain's CDR3 is CASSLTSGISTDTQYF. CDR3 in DNA: TGTGCCAGCAGTTTGACTAGCGGGATAAGCACAGATACGCAGTATTTT.

DNA of the CDR3: TGTGCCAGCACTATCAGCGAGCTCTCTGGGGCCAACGTCCTGACTTTC. It yields the protein CASTISELSGANVLTF. The rearrangement joins TRBV28 to TRBJ2-6; D call uncertain. CDR3 size: 16 residues. V lost 7 bases to trimming and J lost 0 bases, with 13 bases between them. CDR1 and CDR2 from the germline V gene are MDHEN and SYDVKM.

The rearrangement uses TRBV18 and TRBJ2-1; perhaps TRBD2 as D (5 bases). In germline, CDR1 is KGHSH, CDR2 LQKENI. Trimming pared 3 bases from V and 9 bases from J, leaving 15 bases between. This CDR3 region has 14 residues. For the CDR3, the DNA is TGTGCCAGCTCACCCAGTGGGAGAGGACCTGAGCAGTTCTTC. Amino acids: CASSPSGRGPEQFF.

This sequence joins TRBV6-6 and TRBJ2-7, with D possibly matching TRBD2 (6 bases). The V and J ends lost 2 bases and 2 bases respectively, with 16 bases between them. CDR1 MNHNY and CDR2 SVGAGI come from the germline V gene (reference sequence). The CDR3 covers 16 residues. The CDR3 region is CASSYPMGGNPYEQYF. In nucleotides, the CDR3 is TGTGCCAGCAGTTACCCCATGGGCGGGAACCCCTACGAGCAGTACTTC.

The genes are TRBV19 and TRBJ2-3; D uncertain. V was pared by 6 bases and J by 2 bases, with 12 bases between. This CDR3 is built from 14 residues. CDR1 is LNHDA and CDR2 is SQIVND in the germline V gene (reference sequence). The chain's CDR3 is CASSLLWSTDTQYF. Here the CDR3 DNA reads TGTGCCAGTAGCCTACTGTGGTCCACAGATACGCAGTATTTT.

This clone has just one count. This rearrangement joins TRBV7-2 to TRBJ2-7; no reliable D call. Germline V gives CDR1 SGHTA, CDR2 FQGNSA. V lost 1 base and J lost 4, with 8 bases in between. CDR3 length: 13 residues. The CDR3 DNA is TGTGCCAGCAGCTTAGGCCCAGATTACGAGCAGTACTTC. This sequence encodes CASSLGPDYEQYF.

The gene calls are TRBV6-6 and TRBJ1-5; 7 nucleotides line up with TRBD1. The CDR3 loop spans 16 amino acids. The germline V gene has CDR1 MNHNY and CDR2 SVGAGI (reference sequence). The J segment lost 6 bases and the V segment lost 5 bases, leaving 13 bases of the junction unmatched. CDR3 residues: CASSHRDSGGGQPQHF. CDR3 DNA sequence: TGTGCCAGCAGTCACCGGGACAGCGGGGGGGGTCAGCCCCAGCATTTT.

The chain combines TRBV5-1 with TRBJ2-7, with D maybe TRBD2 (6 bases). V was clipped by 2 bases and J by 3 bases, with 12 bases between them. The CDR3 length is 14 residues. Germline V gene sequence: CDR1 SGHRS, CDR2 YFSETQ. CDR3 nucleotides: TGCGCCAGCAGCTTAGGGCTAGCGAGCTACGAGCAGTACTTC. Translating gives CASSLGLASYEQYF.

The chain is built from TRBV10-3 and TRBJ2-7; TRBD1 agrees at 8 bases. The CDR3 is 15 residues long. Unmatched junction bases numbered 10, after V lost 6 bases and J lost 3 bases. Germline lookup yields CDR1 ENHRY and CDR2 SYGVKD. Here the CDR3 reads CAIRGTGTGVYEQYF. Here the CDR3 DNA reads TGTGCCATCAGGGGTACCGGGACAGGAGTCTACGAGCAGTACTTC.

The rearrangement uses TRBV7-9 and TRBJ1-2, with D perhaps matching TRBD1 (5 bases). Germline V gene sequence: CDR1 SEHNR, CDR2 FQNEAQ (reference sequence). The CDR3 length is 15 residues. The ends were cut back, 8 bases at V and 8 bases at J, with 24 bases in the middle. CDR3 sequence reads: CASGPAGKIEFGYTF. The CDR3 DNA reads as TGTGCCAGCGGACCGGCAGGGAAAATCGAATTCGGCTACACCTTC.

This sequence joins TRBV12-3 or TRBV12-4 and TRBJ1-1, with 9 bases lining up with TRBD1. V dropped 10 bases and J dropped 4; count of bases not matched to a gene: 7. The CDR3 extends over 13 amino acids. CDR3: CATYGQGPTEAFF. CDR3 DNA: TGTGCCACTTATGGACAGGGGCCCACTGAAGCTTTCTTT.

This rearrangement joins TRBV5-5 to TRBJ2-7; 7 positions match TRBD1. V lost 3 bases to trimming and J lost 4 bases; unmatched junction nucleotides: 10. Germline V gene sequence: CDR1 SGHKS, CDR2 YYEKEE (reference sequence). The CDR3 extends over 15 amino acids. CDR3 coding DNA: TGTGCCAGCAGCTACGGGACAGTCAGCCGTTACGAGCAGTACTTC. It encodes CASSYGTVSRYEQYF.